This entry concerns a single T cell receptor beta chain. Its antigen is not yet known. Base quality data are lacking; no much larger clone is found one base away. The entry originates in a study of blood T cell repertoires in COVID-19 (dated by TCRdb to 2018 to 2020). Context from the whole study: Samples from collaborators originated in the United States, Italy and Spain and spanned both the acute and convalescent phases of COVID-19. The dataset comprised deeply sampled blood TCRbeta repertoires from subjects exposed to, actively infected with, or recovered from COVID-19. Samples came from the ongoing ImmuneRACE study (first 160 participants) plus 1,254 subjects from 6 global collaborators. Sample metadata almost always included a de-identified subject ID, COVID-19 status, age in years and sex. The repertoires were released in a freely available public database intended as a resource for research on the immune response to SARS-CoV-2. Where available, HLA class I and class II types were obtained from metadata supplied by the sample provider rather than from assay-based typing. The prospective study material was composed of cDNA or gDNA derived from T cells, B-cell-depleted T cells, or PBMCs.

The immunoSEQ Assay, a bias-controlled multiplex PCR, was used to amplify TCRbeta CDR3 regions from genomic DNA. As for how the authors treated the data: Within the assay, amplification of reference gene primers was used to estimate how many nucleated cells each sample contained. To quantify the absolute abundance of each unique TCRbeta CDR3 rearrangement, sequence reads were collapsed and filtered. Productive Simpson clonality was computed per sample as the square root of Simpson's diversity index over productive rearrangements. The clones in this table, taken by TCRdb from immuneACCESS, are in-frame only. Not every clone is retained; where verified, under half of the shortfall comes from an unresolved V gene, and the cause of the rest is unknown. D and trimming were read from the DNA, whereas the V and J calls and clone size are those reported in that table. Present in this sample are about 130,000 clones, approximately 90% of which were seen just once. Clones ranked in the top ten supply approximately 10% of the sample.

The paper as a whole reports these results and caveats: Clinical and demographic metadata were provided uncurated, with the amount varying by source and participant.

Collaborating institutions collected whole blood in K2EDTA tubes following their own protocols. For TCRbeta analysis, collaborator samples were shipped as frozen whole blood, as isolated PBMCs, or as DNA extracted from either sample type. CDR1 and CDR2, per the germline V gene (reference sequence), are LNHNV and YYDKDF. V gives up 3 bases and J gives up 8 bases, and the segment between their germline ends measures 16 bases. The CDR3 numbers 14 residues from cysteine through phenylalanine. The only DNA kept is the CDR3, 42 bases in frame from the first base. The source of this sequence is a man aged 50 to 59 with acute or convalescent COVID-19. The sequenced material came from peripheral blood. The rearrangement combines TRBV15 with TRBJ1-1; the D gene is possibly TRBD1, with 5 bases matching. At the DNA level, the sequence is TGTGCCACCAGCAGCCGCCTCGGCAGGGTGGAAGCTTTCTTT. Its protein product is CATSSRLGRVEAFF.